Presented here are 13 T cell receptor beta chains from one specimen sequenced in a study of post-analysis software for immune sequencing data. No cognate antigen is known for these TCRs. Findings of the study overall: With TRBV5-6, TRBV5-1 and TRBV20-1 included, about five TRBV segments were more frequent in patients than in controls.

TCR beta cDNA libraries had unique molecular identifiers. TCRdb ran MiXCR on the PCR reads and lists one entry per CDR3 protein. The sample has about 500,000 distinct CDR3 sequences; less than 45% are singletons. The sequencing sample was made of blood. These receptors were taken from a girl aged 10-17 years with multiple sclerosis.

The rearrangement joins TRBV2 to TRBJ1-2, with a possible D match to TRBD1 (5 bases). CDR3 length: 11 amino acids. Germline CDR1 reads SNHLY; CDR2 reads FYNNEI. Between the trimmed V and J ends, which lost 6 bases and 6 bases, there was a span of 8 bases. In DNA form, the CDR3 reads TGTGCCAGCAGAGGGACGCATGGCTACACCTTC. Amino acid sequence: CASRGTHGYTF.

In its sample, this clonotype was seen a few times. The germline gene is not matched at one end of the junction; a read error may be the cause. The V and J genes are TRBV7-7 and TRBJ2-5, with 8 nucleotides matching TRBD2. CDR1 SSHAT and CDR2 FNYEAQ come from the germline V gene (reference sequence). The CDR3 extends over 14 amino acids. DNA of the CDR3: TGTGCTAGCAGTAGCGGGGACGACCAAGAGACCCAGTACTTC. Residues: CASSSGDDQETQYF. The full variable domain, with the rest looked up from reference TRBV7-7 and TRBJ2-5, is GAGVSQSPRYKVTKRGQDVTLRCDPISSHATLYWYQQALGQGPEFLTYFNYEAQPDKSGLPSDRFSAERPEGSISTLTIQRTEQRDSAMYRCASSSGDDQETQYFGPGTRLLVL.

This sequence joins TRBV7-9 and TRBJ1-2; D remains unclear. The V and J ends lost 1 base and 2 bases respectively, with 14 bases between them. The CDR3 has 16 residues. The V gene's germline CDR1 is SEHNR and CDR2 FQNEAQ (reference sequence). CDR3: CASSLGESIRNYGYTF. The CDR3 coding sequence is TGTGCCAGCAGCTTAGGGGAGTCGATAAGAAACTATGGCTACACCTTC.

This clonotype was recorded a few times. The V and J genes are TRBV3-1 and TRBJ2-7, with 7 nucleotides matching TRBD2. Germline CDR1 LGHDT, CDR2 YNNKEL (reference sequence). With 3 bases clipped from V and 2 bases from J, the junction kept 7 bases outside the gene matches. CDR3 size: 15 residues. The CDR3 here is CASSHMERGTYEQYF. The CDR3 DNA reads TGTGCCAGCAGCCACATGGAGCGGGGAACCTACGAGCAGTACTTC.

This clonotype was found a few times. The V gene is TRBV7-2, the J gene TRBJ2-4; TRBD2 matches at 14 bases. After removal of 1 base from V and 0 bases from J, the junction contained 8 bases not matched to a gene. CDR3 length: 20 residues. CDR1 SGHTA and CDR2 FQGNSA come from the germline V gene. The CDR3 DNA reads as TGTGCCAGCAGCTTAGAACCACCGGGACTAGCGGGAGTAGCCAAAAACATTCAGTACTTC. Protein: CASSLEPPGLAGVAKNIQYF. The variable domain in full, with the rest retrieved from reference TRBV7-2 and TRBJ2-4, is GAGVSQSPSNKVTEKGKDVELRCDPISGHTALYWYRQSLGQGLEFLIYFQGNSAPDKSGLPSDRFSAERTGGSVSTLTIQRTQQEDSAVYLCASSLEPPGLAGVAKNIQYFGAGTRLSVL.

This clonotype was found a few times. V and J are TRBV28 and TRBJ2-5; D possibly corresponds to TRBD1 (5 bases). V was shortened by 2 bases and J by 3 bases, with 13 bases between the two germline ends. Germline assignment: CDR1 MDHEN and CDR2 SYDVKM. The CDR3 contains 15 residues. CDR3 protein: CASSLLAGQEETQYF. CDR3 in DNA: TGTGCCAGCAGTTTACTGGCAGGGCAAGAAGAGACCCAGTACTTC.

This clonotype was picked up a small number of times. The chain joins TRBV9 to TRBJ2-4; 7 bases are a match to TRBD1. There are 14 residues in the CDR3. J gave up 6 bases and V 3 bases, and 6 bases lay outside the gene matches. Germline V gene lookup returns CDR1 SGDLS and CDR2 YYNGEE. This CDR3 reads CASSAPGQRNIQYF. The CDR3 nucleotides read TGTGCCAGCAGCGCACCGGGACAGCGAAACATTCAGTACTTC.

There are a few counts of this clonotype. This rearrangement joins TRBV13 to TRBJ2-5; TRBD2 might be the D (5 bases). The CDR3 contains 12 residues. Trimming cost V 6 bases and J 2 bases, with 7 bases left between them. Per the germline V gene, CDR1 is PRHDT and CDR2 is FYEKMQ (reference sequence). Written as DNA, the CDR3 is TGTGCCAGCAGTGAGGGACAAGAGACCCAGTACTTC. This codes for CASSEGQETQYF.

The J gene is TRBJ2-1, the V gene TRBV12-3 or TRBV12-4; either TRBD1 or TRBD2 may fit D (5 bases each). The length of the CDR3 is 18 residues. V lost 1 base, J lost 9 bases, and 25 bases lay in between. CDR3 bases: TGTGCCAGCAGTTTAGTGGCGGACTGGGGCAGGGAGAACACTGAGCAGTTCTTC. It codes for CASSLVADWGRENTEQFF.

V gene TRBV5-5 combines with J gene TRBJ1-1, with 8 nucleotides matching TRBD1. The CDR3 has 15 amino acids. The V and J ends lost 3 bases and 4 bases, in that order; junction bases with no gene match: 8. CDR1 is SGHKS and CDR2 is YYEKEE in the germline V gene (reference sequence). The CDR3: CASSWEDRVSTEAFF. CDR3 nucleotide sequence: TGTGCCAGCAGCTGGGAGGACAGGGTTAGCACTGAAGCTTTCTTT.

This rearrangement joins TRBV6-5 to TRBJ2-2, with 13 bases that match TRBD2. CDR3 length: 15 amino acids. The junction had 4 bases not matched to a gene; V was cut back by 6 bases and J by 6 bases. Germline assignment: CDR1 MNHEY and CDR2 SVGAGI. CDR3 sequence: CASSRLAGGSGELFF. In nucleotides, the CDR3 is TGTGCCAGCAGCCGACTAGCGGGAGGCTCCGGGGAGCTGTTTTTT.

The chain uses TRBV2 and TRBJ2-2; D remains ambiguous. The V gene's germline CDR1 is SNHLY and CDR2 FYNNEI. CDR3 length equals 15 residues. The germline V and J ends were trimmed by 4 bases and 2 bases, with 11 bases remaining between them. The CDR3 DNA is TGTGCCAGCAGTGGCCAAGGCGCTAACACCGGGGAGCTGTTTTTT. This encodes CASSGQGANTGELFF.

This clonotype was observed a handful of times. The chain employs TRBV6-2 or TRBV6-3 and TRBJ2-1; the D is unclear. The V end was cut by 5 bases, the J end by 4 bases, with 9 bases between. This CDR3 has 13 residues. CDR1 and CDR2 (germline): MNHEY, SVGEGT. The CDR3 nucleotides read TGTGCCAGCAGTCCTCTCCGGTACAATGAGCAGTTCTTC. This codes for CASSPLRYNEQFF.